Shown below are 9 T cell receptor beta chains from a single sample sequenced in a study of brain metastases from non-small cell lung cancer. Method: immunoSEQ multiplex PCR; TCRdb's copy keeps in-frame clones and lacks some. The sample has 2,200 or so clones; around 84% are singletons. The sample was tumor-adjacent normal tissue. All receptors derive from a donor at least 40 years old with non-small cell lung cancer.

J is TRBJ1-6 and V is TRBV7-2; a weak D match, TRBD1 (5 bases). The germline V gene encodes CDR1 SGHTA and CDR2 FQGNSA. The CDR3 consists of 12 residues. The V end was cut by 5 bases, the J end by 7 bases, with 6 bases between. The CDR3 DNA is TGTGCCAGCAGCCGACAGAATTCACCCCTCCACTTT. Encoded protein: CASSRQNSPLHF. Looking up the rest from reference TRBV7-2 and TRBJ1-6 gives the full variable domain: GAGVSQSPSNKVTEKGKDVELRCDPISGHTALYWYRQSLGQGLEFLIYFQGNSAPDKSGLPSDRFSAERTGGSVSTLTIQRTQQEDSAVYLCASSRQNSPLHFGNGTRLTVT.

This clone was counted between two and nine times. At the DNA level, this CDR3 is encoded by other sequences in the same sample as well. The rearrangement uses TRBV6-5 and TRBJ2-7; D tentatively fits TRBD1 or TRBD2 (5 bases each). V was trimmed by 6 bases and J by 6 bases, leaving 12 bases between them. The CDR3 length is 12 residues. The germline V gene encodes CDR1 MNHEY and CDR2 SVGAGI. CDR3 loop: CASSGAVGEQYF. The CDR3 DNA sequence: TGTGCCAGCAGCGGGGCAGTGGGCGAGCAGTACTTC.

The gene calls are TRBV28 and TRBJ2-3, with 11 bases lining up with TRBD2. Germline V gives CDR1 MDHEN, CDR2 SYDVKM. The CDR3 loop spans 16 amino acids. Germline trimming cut 5 bases from V and 2 bases from J; bases unmatched to any gene: 6. The CDR3 here is CASSRQLAGVTDTQYF. The CDR3 bases are TGTGCCAGCAGTCGCCAACTAGCGGGGGTCACAGATACGCAGTATTTT.

This sequence joins TRBV4-3 and TRBJ1-1; D is ambiguous. Trimming shortened V by 0 bases and J by 6 bases, and 8 bases separated the two germline ends. Looked up from germline, CDR1 is LGHNA and CDR2 is YSLEER. The CDR3 covers 13 residues. The CDR3 is CASSQERFAEAFF. The CDR3 DNA is TGCGCCAGCAGCCAAGAAAGATTCGCTGAAGCTTTCTTT.

The rearrangement joins TRBV7-8 to TRBJ2-7, with D perhaps TRBD1 or TRBD2 (5 bases each). This CDR3 region has 16 residues. Germline-derived CDR1 and CDR2 are SGHVS and FQNEAQ. V was cut by 0 bases and J by 0 bases, with 12 bases left in between. CDR3 region: CASSLADVGDSYEQYF. The CDR3 nucleotides read TGTGCCAGCAGCTTAGCCGACGTGGGGGACTCCTACGAGCAGTACTTC.

Comment on this clone: One junction end does not reproduce the germline sequence, and a read error may be involved. Additional DNA sequences in this sample encode the identical CDR3. V and J are TRBV28 and TRBJ1-2, with D unclear. CDR1 is MDHEN, CDR2 SYDVKM, per germline. This CDR3 comprises 15 residues. Written as DNA, the CDR3 is TGTGCCAGCAGTACCCTCTCTGGCGTAGGCTATGGCTATACCTTC. Its protein product is CASSTLSGVGYGYTF.

The chain couples TRBV2 to TRBJ2-5; D may be TRBD1 or TRBD2 (5 bases each). The germline V gene has CDR1 SNHLY and CDR2 FYNNEI. V shed 6 bases and J shed 3 bases, with 14 bases lying between them. This CDR3 spans 14 amino acids. CDR3 DNA sequence: TGTGCCAGCAGGTTCGGGGCAGGCGAAGAGACCCAGTACTTC. It specifies CASRFGAGEETQYF.

This clone turned up a few times. The chain has TRBV7-9 and TRBJ1-1, with a possible D match to TRBD1 (6 bases). The germline V gene encodes CDR1 SEHNR and CDR2 FQNEAQ (reference sequence). The V end was cut by 5 bases, the J end by 1 base, with 14 bases between. The CDR3 is 15 residues long. The CDR3 DNA is TGTGCCAGCAGCCTACAAGGACAGCGGAACACTGAAGCTTTCTTT. Its protein is CASSLQGQRNTEAFF.

The chain combines TRBV4-3 with TRBJ1-1; D might be TRBD1 (6 bases). The CDR3 covers 16 residues. CDR1 and CDR2 (germline): LGHNA, YSLEER. V gave up 0 bases and J gave up 2 bases, with 13 bases separating them. CDR3 DNA sequence: TGCGCCAGCAGCCAAGAAACAGGGCCCCGTAACACTGAAGCTTTCTTT. It translates to CASSQETGPRNTEAFF.